Following are 10 T cell receptor beta chains from one sample sequenced in a study of T cells in localized non-small cell lung cancer. Sequencing was performed with immunoSEQ multiplex PCR; in TCRdb, only in-frame clones are kept and a portion is missing. In the table there are about 1,800 clones, more than 15% of which are singletons. The specimen comprised normal lung tissue next to the tumor, sampled before any cancer treatment. These receptors all come from a man aged 35 to 69 with stage II squamous cell lung carcinoma.

The V call is TRBV11-3, the J call TRBJ1-5, with a weak D call TRBD1 (6 bases). Germline CDR1 is SGHNT and CDR2 is YENEEA. This CDR3 is built from 14 residues. With 5 bases removed from V and 7 bases from J, the gap between germline ends came to 15 bases. In nucleotides, the CDR3 is TGTGCCAGCAGCGAGAACAGGGAGGCGCAGCCCCAGCATTTT. Its translation: CASSENREAQPQHF.

This clone was counted between two and nine times. The gene calls are TRBV28 and TRBJ1-1; 8 bases are shared with TRBD1. Trimming at V came to 7 bases and at J to 11 bases, leaving 15 bases not matched to a gene. Germline V gene sequence: CDR1 MDHEN, CDR2 SYDVKM. The CDR3 runs 14 residues. The CDR3 here is CASNTAGTGKGAFF. The DNA of the CDR3 is TGTGCCAGCAACACAGCCGGGACAGGAAAGGGGGCTTTCTTT.

The chain uses TRBV18 and TRBJ2-2, with 9 nucleotides matching TRBD2. The trim removed 0 bases at V and 6 bases at J, leaving 2 bases unmatched. The CDR3 is 15 residues long. CDR1 is KGHSH and CDR2 is LQKENI in the germline V gene. CDR3: CASSPPTSGPGELFF. CDR3 sequence (DNA): TGTGCCAGCTCACCACCGACTAGCGGTCCCGGGGAGCTGTTTTTT.

This sequence joins TRBV11-3 and TRBJ1-2; 7 bases map to TRBD1. The CDR3 is 16 residues long. Germline V gene lookup returns CDR1 SGHNT and CDR2 YENEEA. With 0 bases clipped from V and 2 bases from J, the junction kept 6 bases outside the gene matches. The DNA for the CDR3 is TGTGCCAGCAGCTTAGAAAGCGTGGGACAGAACTATGGCTACACCTTC. Translation: CASSLESVGQNYGYTF.

This clone has more than one count but fewer than ten. V is TRBV19 and J is TRBJ2-5; 10 bases agree with TRBD2. J was trimmed by 6 bases and V by 5 bases; bases with no gene match: 6. The CDR3 is made up of 14 amino acids. Germline V lookup: CDR1 LNHDA, CDR2 SQIVND (reference sequence). The CDR3, as DNA: TGTGCCAGTAGTCCTGGGACTAGCGACCAGACCCAGTACTTC. Amino acids: CASSPGTSDQTQYF. The variable domain in full, with the rest retrieved from reference TRBV19 and TRBJ2-5, is DGGITQSPKYLFRKEGQNVTLSCEQNLNHDAMYWYRQDPGQGLRLIYYSQIVNDFQKGDIAEGYSVSREKKESFPLTVTSAQKNPTAFYLCASSPGTSDQTQYFGPGTRLLVL.

J is TRBJ2-2 and V is TRBV5-1; D may be TRBD1 or TRBD2 (5 bases each). Germline values: CDR1 SGHRS, CDR2 YFSETQ. V lost 4 bases and J 2 bases, leaving 12 bases between the germline ends. The CDR3 is 15 amino acids. The CDR3 loop is CASSLGTANTGELFF. The CDR3 DNA reads as TGCGCCAGCAGCCTAGGGACGGCCAACACCGGGGAGCTGTTTTTT.

This chain uses TRBV29-1 with TRBJ2-5; TRBD2 matches 9 bases. This CDR3 region has 14 residues. Germline V gene sequence: CDR1 SQVTM, CDR2 ANQGSEA. V was clipped by 4 bases and J by 5 bases; unmatched bases: 8. CDR3 coding DNA: TGCAGCGTTGTGGTCTCTAGCGGGGCTGAGACCCAGTACTTC. It yields the protein CSVVVSSGAETQYF.

This clone was observed a handful of times. The gene calls are TRBV11-3 and TRBJ2-3, with 7 bases lining up with TRBD2. CDR1 and CDR2 from the germline V gene are SGHNT and YENEEA. With 3 bases clipped from V and 12 bases from J, the junction kept 15 bases outside the gene matches. This CDR3 contains 15 residues. For the CDR3, the DNA is TGTGCCAGCAGCTTGGGGGGACTACCATCAGTCAGCCAGTATTTT. This translates into CASSLGGLPSVSQYF. The full variable domain, completed using reference TRBV11-3 and TRBJ2-3, is EAGVVQSPRYKIIEKKQPVAFWCNPISGHNTLYWYLQNLGQGPELLIRYENEEAVDDSQLPKDRFSAERLKGVDSTLKIQPAELGDSAVYLCASSLGGLPSVSQYFGPGTRLTVL.

The rearrangement joins TRBV14 to TRBJ1-1; 7 bases fit TRBD1. This CDR3 is built from 19 residues. The J segment lost 3 bases and the V segment lost 2 bases, leaving 18 bases of the junction unmatched. The V gene's germline CDR1 is SGHDN and CDR2 FVKESK. CDR3 in amino acids: CASSQRQGKGAGLDTEAFF. CDR3 bases: TGTGCCAGCAGCCAAAGGCAGGGGAAGGGGGCTGGCTTGGACACTGAAGCTTTCTTT. The full variable domain, in which reference TRBV14 and TRBJ1-1 provide the parts outside the CDR3, is EAGVTQFPSHSVIEKGQTVTLRCDPISGHDNLYWYRRVMGKEIKFLLHFVKESKQDESGMPNNRFLAERTGGTYSTLKVQPAELEDSGVYFCASSQRQGKGAGLDTEAFFGQGTRLTVV.

This clone occurred a few times. DNA for the CDR3: TGTGCCAGCAGTACCCAGACAGGTACCTACGAGCAGTACTTC. It translates to CASSTQTGTYEQYF. V and J are TRBV6-8 and TRBJ2-7, with D possibly TRBD1 on 6 matching bases. The CDR3 is 14 amino acids. V lost 5 bases and J lost 2, with 13 bases in between. CDR1 is MNHGY, CDR2 SAAAGT, per germline.